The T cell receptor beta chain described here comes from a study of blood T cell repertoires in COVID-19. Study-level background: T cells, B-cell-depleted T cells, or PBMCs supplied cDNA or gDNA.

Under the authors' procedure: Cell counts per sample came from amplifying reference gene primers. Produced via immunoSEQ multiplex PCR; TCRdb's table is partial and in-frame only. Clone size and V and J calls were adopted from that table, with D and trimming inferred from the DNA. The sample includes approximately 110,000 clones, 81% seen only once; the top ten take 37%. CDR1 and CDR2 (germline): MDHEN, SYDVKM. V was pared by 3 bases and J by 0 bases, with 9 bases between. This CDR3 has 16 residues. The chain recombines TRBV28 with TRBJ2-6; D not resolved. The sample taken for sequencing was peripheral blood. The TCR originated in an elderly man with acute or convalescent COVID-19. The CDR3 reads CASSFGGISGANVLTF. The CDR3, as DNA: TGTGCCAGCAGTTTTGGCGGCATCTCTGGGGCCAACGTCCTGACTTTC.